Listed here are 20 T cell receptor beta chains from one sample, sequenced in a study of coeliac disease. Some clones are missing from TCRdb's copy, which holds only in-frame ones; the method was immunoSEQ multiplex PCR. The sample lists a few thousand clones, approximately 53% occurring once. Source material: intraepithelial lymphocytes from the gut. These TCRs come from a man aged 60 to 69 with celiac disease on a gluten-free diet.

This clone occurred a few times. The V and J genes are TRBV11-3 and TRBJ1-2; maybe TRBD1 (5 bases). This CDR3 spans 13 amino acids. V was pared by 5 bases and J by 5 bases, with 12 bases between. Germline V gene data show CDR1 as SGHNT and CDR2 as YENEEA. The DNA of the CDR3 is TGTGCCAGCAGCCCCAGGGAAGGATATGGCTACACCTTC. Amino acids: CASSPREGYGYTF.

The chain combines TRBV7-3 with TRBJ1-2, with D tentatively TRBD1 (5 bases). This CDR3 contains 15 residues. Germline V gene sequence: CDR1 SGHTA, CDR2 FQGTGA. Trimming took off 3 bases at V and 2 bases at J, with 13 bases between the two ends. CDR3 region: CASSLGSGGNYGYTF. As DNA, the CDR3 is TGTGCCAGCAGCTTGGGATCCGGGGGGAACTATGGCTACACCTTC.

By proportion, this clone is medium-sized (0.01 to 0.1%). The V gene is TRBV6-1, the J gene TRBJ2-7; TRBD1 matches at 7 bases. Germline V lookup: CDR1 MNHNS, CDR2 SASEGT. CDR3 length equals 14 residues. Trimming at V came to 7 bases and at J to 2 bases, leaving 8 bases not matched to a gene. As DNA, the CDR3 is TGTGCCAGCACCTTACAGGGGAGCACCTACGAGCAGTACTTC. Translating it yields CASTLQGSTYEQYF.

This chain uses TRBV11-3 with TRBJ2-1; TRBD2 matches 10 bases. V lost 9 bases, J lost 7 bases, and 6 bases stayed unmatched. In germline, CDR1 is SGHNT, CDR2 YENEEA. There are 13 residues in the CDR3. In DNA form, the CDR3 reads TGTGCCAGTTCTAGCGGGGGTTTGAATGAGCAGTTCTTC. Amino acid sequence: CASSSGGLNEQFF.

This clone is medium-sized. The chain carries TRBV5-1 and TRBJ2-7; tentatively, D is TRBD2 (5 bases). This CDR3 comprises 16 residues. Germline CDR1 SGHRS, CDR2 YFSETQ. Trimming took 4 bases from V and 1 from J, leaving 18 bases between them. The CDR3 region has the DNA TGCGCCAGCAGCAAGGGCCCCCTAGCCGATTCCTACGAGCAGTACTTC. Amino acid sequence: CASSKGPLADSYEQYF.

The genes are TRBV18 and TRBJ1-1; 8 nucleotides agree with TRBD1. The CDR3 consists of 14 residues. V gave up 4 bases and J gave up 2 bases; unmatched junction bases: 3. CDR1 KGHSH and CDR2 LQKENI come from the germline V gene. In nucleotides, the CDR3 is TGTGCCAGCTCACTGGGACAGGTAAACACTGAAGCTTTCTTT. Translation: CASSLGQVNTEAFF.

This clone has just a few counts. The CDR3, as DNA: TGTGCCAGCAGTGATAACAGGGGACCGAACACTGAAGCTTTCTTT. This sequence encodes CASSDNRGPNTEAFF. The chain recombines TRBV2 with TRBJ1-1; 7 nucleotides align to TRBD1. The CDR3 sequence is 15 residues long. CDR1 is SNHLY, CDR2 FYNNEI, per germline. V dropped 3 bases and J dropped 1; count of bases not matched to a gene: 5.

This chain links TRBV7-3 with TRBJ1-4, with a weak D call TRBD1 (6 bases). Germline loops: CDR1 SGHTA, CDR2 FQGTGA. The CDR3 totals 15 residues. The ends were cut back, 5 bases at V and 3 bases at J, with 13 bases in the middle. The CDR3 region has the DNA TGTGCCAGCAGCCCCGGGGACACAGCTAATGAAAAACTGTTTTTT. Its protein product is CASSPGDTANEKLFF.

The CDR3 spells CASSRQERQGGETQYF. The CDR3, as DNA: TGTGCCAGCTCACGACAAGAGCGACAGGGCGGCGAGACCCAGTACTTC. The V call is TRBV18, the J call TRBJ2-5; TRBD1 matches 7 bases. This CDR3 contains 16 residues. Per germline, CDR1 KGHSH and CDR2 LQKENI. With V trimmed by 4 bases and J by 5 bases, 13 bases remained unmatched.

This rearrangement joins TRBV25-1 to TRBJ2-6, with D perhaps matching TRBD1 (5 bases). The germline gives CDR1 MGHDK, CDR2 SYGVNS. V dropped 5 bases and J dropped 5 bases, with 22 bases sitting between them. This CDR3 is 18 amino acids long. The CDR3 loop reads CASSSNATGQSRANVLTF. In DNA form, the CDR3 reads TGTGCCAGCAGTTCTAACGCAACTGGACAAAGTCGGGCCAACGTCCTGACTTTC.

The gene calls are TRBV7-2 and TRBJ2-2, with TRBD2 as a possible D gene (5 bases). Between the trimmed V and J ends, which lost 2 bases and 4 bases, there was a span of 5 bases. The CDR3 length is 13 residues. Looked up from germline, CDR1 is SGHTA and CDR2 is FQGNSA. The CDR3 sequence is CASSLRGTGELFF. The CDR3 bases are TGTGCCAGCAGCTTACGGGGCACCGGGGAGCTGTTTTTT. Based on the CDR3 plus reference TRBV7-2 and TRBJ2-2, the full variable domain is GAGVSQSPSNKVTEKGKDVELRCDPISGHTALYWYRQSLGQGLEFLIYFQGNSAPDKSGLPSDRFSAERTGGSVSTLTIQRTQQEDSAVYLCASSLRGTGELFFGEGSRLTVL.

The chain joins TRBV7-2 to TRBJ2-1, with D uncertain. The germline CDR1 and CDR2 sequences are SGHTA and FQGNSA. V lost 3 bases, J lost 8 bases, and 8 bases lay in between. This CDR3 has 12 amino acids. The CDR3 protein is CASSLSFDEQFF. The CDR3 DNA reads as TGTGCCAGCAGCTTGTCCTTCGATGAGCAGTTCTTC.

The gene calls are TRBV21-1 and TRBJ1-1. TRBV21-1 is reported as a pseudogene. The CDR3 is made up of 17 amino acids. The CDR3 loop is CASSKSVATQIRTEAFF. The CDR3 DNA is TGTGCCAGCAGTAAGTCCGTAGCTACACAAATTCGCACTGAAGCTTTCTTT.

The sample holds one count of this clone. This chain joins TRBV6-1 and TRBJ2-7, with TRBD1 identical over 7 bases. V lost 2 bases, J lost 5 bases, and 9 bases stayed unmatched. CDR3 length: 15 amino acids. The V gene's germline CDR1 is MNHNS and CDR2 SASEGT. This CDR3 reads CASSERQGDTHEQYF. The DNA of the CDR3 is TGTGCCAGCAGTGAACGGCAGGGGGATACCCACGAGCAGTACTTC.

The table lists this clone with a few counts. V and J are TRBV7-2 and TRBJ2-7; possible D gene TRBD2, 5 bases. This CDR3 has 13 residues. V was clipped by 3 bases and J by 1 base, with 7 bases between them. Germline V CDR1 and CDR2: SGHTA, FQGNSA. CDR3 nucleotides: TGTGCCAGCAGCTTCAGCGGTTCCTACGAGCAGTACTTC. This codes for CASSFSGSYEQYF.

This clone was detected only once. The J gene is TRBJ2-7, the V gene TRBV18, with 8 bases lining up with TRBD2. Germline values: CDR1 KGHSH, CDR2 LQKENI. There are 13 residues in the CDR3. The J segment lost 3 bases and the V segment lost 5 bases, leaving 3 bases of the junction unmatched. CDR3 residues: CASSASGGYEQYF. For the CDR3, the DNA is TGTGCCAGCTCAGCGAGCGGGGGCTACGAGCAGTACTTC.

Judged by abundance, this clone is large. V usage is TRBV18 and J usage is TRBJ1-2, with 10 bases fitting TRBD1. The length of the CDR3 is 16 residues. From germline, CDR1 is KGHSH and CDR2 LQKENI. J gave up 0 bases and V 6 bases, and 7 bases lay outside the gene matches. The CDR3 nucleotides are TGTGCCAGCTCCGTCTCGGGACAGGGGACTAACTATGGCTACACCTTC. As protein: CASSVSGQGTNYGYTF.

This chain links TRBV30 with TRBJ2-7; D is perhaps TRBD1 (6 bases). Looked up from germline, CDR1 is GTSNPN and CDR2 is SVGIG (reference sequence). The CDR3 contains 14 residues. The V and J ends lost 2 bases and 2 bases respectively, with 13 bases between them. This CDR3 is CAWSHSGAAYEQYF. The CDR3 bases are TGTGCCTGGAGTCATTCAGGGGCGGCCTACGAGCAGTACTTC.

The chain joins TRBV7-8 to TRBJ2-7, with 8 bases identical to TRBD2. Germline lookup yields CDR1 SGHVS and CDR2 FQNEAQ. The CDR3 contains 14 residues. Trimming removed 6 bases from V and 3 bases from J; junction bases left unmatched: 7. The CDR3 bases are TGTGCCAGCAGTATTACCGGGACTAGCTACGAGCAGTACTTC. It yields the protein CASSITGTSYEQYF.

This clone was seen only once. The chain uses TRBV7-9 and TRBJ1-4, with a tentative D call TRBD1 (5 bases). The ends were cut back, 5 bases at V and 6 bases at J, with 16 bases in the middle. The CDR3 is made up of 15 amino acids. Germline loops: CDR1 SEHNR, CDR2 FQNEAQ (reference sequence). The CDR3 DNA sequence: TGTGCCAGCAGCCTCGGCGGGGGGTCGGATGAAAAACTGTTTTTT. It yields the protein CASSLGGGSDEKLFF.